This T cell receptor (beta chain) was captured by sequencing in a study of T-cell reconstitution after alpha-beta-depleted transplantation in children. The TCRbeta library was prepared with unique molecular identifiers. TCRdb fed the PCR reads into MiXCR, producing one record per CDR3 protein. The sample shows 250,000 to 300,000 distinct CDR3 sequences, 9.9% of them seen only once. This clonotype was seen at least ten times. The V end was cut by 4 bases, the J end by 0 bases, with 10 bases between. CDR1 is LGHDT, CDR2 YNNKEL, per germline (reference sequence). This CDR3 is built from 15 residues. This specimen consisted of PBMCs from the stem cell graft donor, obtained from the stem cell graft. The chain uses TRBV3-1 and TRBJ1-3; a weak D match, TRBD1 (6 bases). The receptor comes from a human donor who donated a stem cell graft to a child with SCID. The CDR3 is CASSPGGRSGNTIYF. The CDR3 nucleotides read TGTGCCAGCAGCCCCGGGGGCCGCTCTGGAAACACCATATATTTT.